This TCR beta chain was identified in a study of blood T cell repertoires in COVID-19. Study-level background: Some COVID-19 samples were acute and others convalescent; all came from the United States, Italy and Spain. PBMCs, B-cell-depleted T cells, or T cells provided the cDNA or gDNA that made up the material.

The germline V gene has CDR1 MNHNY and CDR2 SVGAGI (reference sequence). This CDR3 has 13 residues. V lost 6 bases, J lost 0 bases, and 8 bases lay in between. Per the authors' pipeline: Estimated nucleated cell counts came from reference gene primer amplification. Using immunoSEQ multiplex PCR, the repertoire was profiled, and TCRdb retains in-frame clones only, with some absent. The V and J calls and clone size come from that table; D and trimming were worked out from the DNA. The table has fewer than 200,000 clones, 88% seen once; the top ten hold around 24%. The chain combines TRBV6-6 with TRBJ1-1; D call uncertain. Sequencing used peripheral blood. This TCR came from a man aged 60-69 years with acute or convalescent COVID-19. CDR3 nucleotide sequence: TGTGCCAGCAGGCTACTGGTGAACACTGAAGCTTTCTTT. This codes for CASRLLVNTEAFF.